The 14 T cell receptor beta chains listed next were all sequenced from one sample in a study of blood T cell repertoires in COVID-19. The repertoire was sequenced with immunoSEQ multiplex PCR; TCRdb's copy has only in-frame clones and lacks some. The sample contains about 210,000 clones, about 86% of which appear only once. The sequenced material came from peripheral blood. The receptors were gathered from a man aged 50 to 60 with active or convalescent COVID-19.

The CDR3 sequence is CASSPPLGYGYTF. CDR3 in DNA: TGTGCCAGCTCACCTCCACTCGGGTATGGCTACACCTTC. This chain connects TRBV18 to TRBJ1-2; D is uncertain. There are 13 residues in the CDR3. The V end was cut by 3 bases, the J end by 5 bases, with 10 bases between. Germline loops: CDR1 KGHSH, CDR2 LQKENI.

The genes are TRBV6-1 and TRBJ1-1; possibly TRBD1 for D (6 bases). The CDR3 length is 15 residues. Germline loops: CDR1 MNHNS, CDR2 SASEGT. V was shortened by 2 bases and J by 3 bases, with 13 bases between the two germline ends. CDR3 region: CASSEPTGGDTEAFF. The CDR3 nucleotides read TGTGCCAGCAGTGAACCCACGGGGGGCGACACTGAAGCTTTCTTT.

This clone was observed a few times. The rearrangement links TRBV19 to TRBJ1-6, with 11 bases aligning to TRBD1. The J segment lost 8 bases and the V segment lost 5 bases, leaving 8 bases of the junction unmatched. The CDR3 extends over 16 amino acids. Germline values: CDR1 LNHDA, CDR2 SQIVND (reference sequence). CDR3 sequence reads: CASSPLGTGGYSPLHF. The CDR3 nucleotides read TGTGCCAGTAGTCCCTTGGGGACAGGGGGATATTCACCCCTCCACTTT.

The V gene is TRBV6-5, the J gene TRBJ2-7, with 9 bases that match TRBD1. With 5 bases clipped from V and 1 base from J, the junction kept 3 bases outside the gene matches. Germline-derived CDR1 and CDR2 are MNHEY and SVGAGI. The CDR3 loop spans 14 amino acids. The CDR3 coding sequence is TGTGCCAGCAGTCCACAGGGGGCATCCTACGAGCAGTACTTC. It is translated as CASSPQGASYEQYF.

The CDR3 spells CASTPGLAGQQFF. The CDR3 DNA is TGTGCCAGCACTCCGGGACTAGCGGGACAGCAGTTCTTC. The chain links TRBV27 to TRBJ2-1; 13 bases map to TRBD2. V dropped 7 bases and J dropped 11; count of bases not matched to a gene: 5. Germline V gene data show CDR1 as MNHEY and CDR2 as SMNVEV (reference sequence). This CDR3 is 13 amino acids long.

The gene calls are TRBV2 and TRBJ1-1, with a tentative D call TRBD1 (6 bases). V lost 6 bases to trimming and J lost 4 bases, with 15 bases between them. The CDR3 spans 14 residues. Per the germline V gene, CDR1 is SNHLY and CDR2 is FYNNEI. The CDR3 protein is CASRLQGGSTEAFF. The CDR3 bases are TGTGCCAGCAGGCTACAGGGAGGGAGCACTGAAGCTTTCTTT.

The chain has TRBV7-2 and TRBJ2-7, with TRBD1 matching over 10 bases. Germline V gene sequence: CDR1 SGHTA, CDR2 FQGNSA. V lost 6 bases, J lost 4 bases, and 9 bases stayed unmatched. The CDR3 runs to 15 residues. CDR3 loop: CASRPDRGPLYEQYF. In nucleotides, the CDR3 is TGTGCCAGCAGACCCGACAGGGGGCCTTTGTACGAGCAGTACTTC. The full variable domain, completed using reference TRBV7-2 and TRBJ2-7, is GAGVSQSPSNKVTEKGKDVELRCDPISGHTALYWYRQSLGQGLEFLIYFQGNSAPDKSGLPSDRFSAERTGGSVSTLTIQRTQQEDSAVYLCASRPDRGPLYEQYFGPGTRLTVT.

The chain links TRBV25-1 to TRBJ1-4; D is ambiguous. The germline V gene encodes CDR1 MGHDK and CDR2 SYGVNS. V shed 1 base and J shed 0 bases, with 6 bases lying between them. CDR3 length: 15 amino acids. CDR3 sequence (DNA): TGTGCCAGCAGTGAATTAGATGCAACTAATGAAAAACTGTTTTTT. Encoded protein: CASSELDATNEKLFF.

The chain couples TRBV14 to TRBJ2-3; maybe TRBD1 (6 bases). Germline V gene sequence: CDR1 SGHDN, CDR2 FVKESK. V was pared by 10 bases and J by 9 bases, with 14 bases between. There are 11 residues in the CDR3. The DNA of the CDR3 is TGTGCCACCGGGGACACCTTGACGCAGTATTTT. Its protein is CATGDTLTQYF.

This clone has more than one count but fewer than ten. J is TRBJ1-1 and V is TRBV5-1, with TRBD1 matching over 7 bases. Germline-derived CDR1 and CDR2 are SGHRS and YFSETQ. The CDR3 spans 14 residues. After removal of 4 bases from V and 0 bases from J, the junction contained 3 bases not matched to a gene. The CDR3 DNA is TGCGCCAGCAGCGATACAGGGGTGAACACTGAAGCTTTCTTT. Translated: CASSDTGVNTEAFF. Supplemented by reference TRBV5-1 and TRBJ1-1, the full variable domain reads KAGVTQTPRYLIKTRGQQVTLSCSPISGHRSVSWYQQTPGQGLQFLFEYFSETQRNKGNFPGRFSGRQFSNSRSEMNVSTLELGDSALYLCASSDTGVNTEAFFGQGTRLTVV.

Regarding this clone: Other nucleotide sequences in the sample specify the same CDR3. V is TRBV27 and J is TRBJ2-7, with 12 nucleotides matching TRBD1. V shed 6 bases and J 8 bases; nucleotides not matched to a gene: 8. The CDR3 runs to 14 residues. Germline values: CDR1 MNHEY, CDR2 SMNVEV (reference sequence). The DNA of the CDR3 is TGTGCCAGCAGCCCTGGGACAGGGGGCTCCCAGCAGTACTTC. Its translation is CASSPGTGGSQQYF.

The chain couples TRBV3-1 (or the pseudogene TRBV3-2) to TRBJ1-2, with D perhaps TRBD1 (5 bases). Trimming shortened V by 4 bases and J by 4 bases, and 13 bases separated the two germline ends. The CDR3 contains 14 residues. Germline V gives CDR1 LGHDT, CDR2 YNNKEL (reference sequence). CDR3: CASSPSDRFYGYTF. CDR3 coding DNA: TGTGCCAGCAGCCCATCAGACAGATTCTATGGCTACACCTTC.

The CDR3 nucleotides are TGTGCCACCTCCCAAGAAGGGGATGAGCAGTTCTTC. As protein: CATSQEGDEQFF. The rearrangement joins TRBV24-1 to TRBJ2-1; D might be TRBD1 (5 bases). The CDR3 covers 12 residues. Germline-derived CDR1 and CDR2 are KGHDR and SFDVKD. Trimming pared 9 bases from V and 8 bases from J, leaving 13 bases between.

The V and J genes are TRBV10-3 and TRBJ2-3; 10 nucleotides align to TRBD1. The CDR3 spans 15 residues. V dropped 6 bases and J dropped 8; count of bases not matched to a gene: 11. The germline gives CDR1 ENHRY, CDR2 SYGVKD. DNA for the CDR3: TGTGCCATCAGACCTCCGGGACAGGGGCTGGGTACGCAGTATTTT. This sequence encodes CAIRPPGQGLGTQYF.